These 24 T cell receptor beta chains originate from one sample sequenced in a study of T-cell reconstitution after alpha-beta-depleted transplantation in children. Library preparation (for TCRbeta) was performed with unique molecular identifiers. MiXCR was run by TCRdb on the PCR reads, yielding one entry per CDR3 protein. The data hold 400,000 to 500,000 distinct CDR3 sequences, with approximately 10% observed a single time. Sequenced here: PBMCs from the stem cell graft donor, sampled from the stem cell graft. These receptor sequences come from a human donor who donated a stem cell graft to a child with acute myeloid leukemia.

The chain recombines TRBV29-1 with TRBJ2-7; D might be TRBD1 (6 bases). Germline values: CDR1 SQVTM, CDR2 ANQGSEA. V lost 1 base and J lost 2, with 9 bases in between. This CDR3 spans 13 amino acids. The CDR3 coding sequence is TGCAGCGTTGAAGGGGACACCACCTACGAGCAGTACTTC. It yields the protein CSVEGDTTYEQYF.

This chain uses TRBV6-2 or TRBV6-3 with TRBJ2-1; 11 nucleotides agree with TRBD2. Germline CDR1 MNHEY, CDR2 SVGEGT. This CDR3 is built from 15 residues. Germline trimming cut 6 bases from V and 7 bases from J; bases unmatched to any gene: 8. CDR3 sequence (DNA): TGTGCCAGCAGCCTTAGCGGGAGGGCCAGGAATGAGCAGTTCTTC. Translation: CASSLSGRARNEQFF.

DNA of the CDR3: TGTGCCAGCAGAACTAAATGGGTGGGCCAGCCCCAGCATTTT. Amino acids: CASRTKWVGQPQHF. The chain combines TRBV12-3 or TRBV12-4 with TRBJ1-5; no clear D. The CDR3 has 14 residues. The germline V and J ends were trimmed by 6 bases and 7 bases, with 16 bases remaining between them.

J is TRBJ1-3 and V is TRBV6-5; no reliable D call. The CDR3 loop spans 15 amino acids. The germline gives CDR1 MNHEY, CDR2 SVGAGI. V was trimmed by 0 bases and J by 0 bases, leaving 6 bases between them. CDR3 amino acids: CASSYSWASGNTIYF. CDR3 coding DNA: TGTGCCAGCAGTTACTCGTGGGCCTCTGGAAACACCATATATTTT.

Only a few counts were recorded for this clonotype. V usage is TRBV12-3 or TRBV12-4 and J usage is TRBJ1-1, with D perhaps matching TRBD1 (6 bases). The CDR3 has 15 amino acids. The V end lost 5 bases, the J end lost 1 base, and 14 bases lay between the germline ends. The CDR3 sequence is CASSLLGQQNTEAFF. In DNA, the CDR3 is TGTGCCAGCAGTCTTCTAGGACAGCAGAACACTGAAGCTTTCTTT.

This clonotype has at least ten counts. CDR3 sequence reads: CASSYSGGGMNTEAFF. CDR3 nucleotide sequence: TGTGCCAGCAGTTATTCGGGGGGTGGAATGAACACTGAAGCTTTCTTT. The chain combines TRBV6-5 with TRBJ1-1; tentatively, D is TRBD1 (5 bases). Germline CDR1 and CDR2: MNHEY and SVGAGI. The V gene lost 3 bases and the J gene lost 0 bases, with 14 bases spanning the gap. This CDR3 spans 16 amino acids.

The rearrangement links TRBV4-2 to TRBJ2-1; D possibly uses TRBD1 or TRBD2 (5 bases each). V shed 0 bases and J shed 7 bases, with 19 bases lying between them. This CDR3 has 17 amino acids. The germline gives CDR1 LGHNA, CDR2 YNFKEQ. The CDR3 bases are TGTGCCAGCAGCCAAGATCCAACGGGGCACCTTGGGAATGAGCAGTTCTTC. Its translation is CASSQDPTGHLGNEQFF.

This clonotype was detected ten times or more. The CDR3 DNA sequence: TGCGCCAGCAGCCAAGCGACAGCTGGTAATGAAAAACTGTTTTTT. It specifies CASSQATAGNEKLFF. V and J are TRBV4-1 and TRBJ1-4, with a weak D call TRBD1 (5 bases). CDR3 length: 15 amino acids. The V and J ends lost 1 base and 4 bases respectively, with 10 bases between them. CDR1 and CDR2 from the germline V gene are MGHRA and YSYEKL.

The genes are TRBV20-1 and TRBJ2-5, with unresolved D. With 6 bases removed from V and 5 bases from J, the gap between germline ends came to 10 bases. Germline CDR1 DFQATT, CDR2 SNEGSKA (reference sequence). This CDR3 is built from 11 residues. CDR3 amino acids: CSARFSETQYF. In nucleotides, the CDR3 is TGCAGTGCCAGGTTTTCGGAGACCCAGTACTTC.

This clonotype was picked up a small number of times. J is TRBJ2-7 and V is TRBV12-3 or TRBV12-4; the D gene is possibly TRBD2 (5 bases). V was shortened by 4 bases and J by 7 bases, with 17 bases between the two germline ends. The CDR3 runs 14 residues. CDR3 sequence reads: CASSSTDSLGEQYV. CDR3 in DNA: TGTGCCAGCAGTTCAACGGACTCCCTGGGGGAGCAGTACGTC.

The chain combines TRBV28 with TRBJ2-5; possible D gene TRBD2, 5 bases. CDR1 is MDHEN, CDR2 SYDVKM, per germline. The V end was cut by 7 bases, the J end by 3 bases, with 12 bases between. CDR3 length: 13 amino acids. The CDR3 DNA reads as TGTGCCAGCACACGGGGTGTGGAAGAGACCCAGTACTTC. Protein: CASTRGVEETQYF.

This clonotype was counted a few times. The V and J genes are TRBV4-3 and TRBJ2-7; D ambiguous. The CDR3 length is 14 residues. V lost 1 base and J 7 bases, leaving 14 bases between the germline ends. CDR1 LGHNA and CDR2 YSLEER come from the germline V gene. CDR3: CASSQGTYSFEQYF. The CDR3 DNA is TGCGCCAGCAGCCAAGGAACTTATTCCTTTGAGCAGTACTTC.

This clonotype was seen only a few times. The V and J genes are TRBV15 and TRBJ2-7; 7 nucleotides line up with TRBD2. J gave up 2 bases and V 0 bases, and 4 bases lay outside the gene matches. Germline loops: CDR1 LNHNV, CDR2 YYDKDF (reference sequence). The CDR3 sequence is 15 residues long. This CDR3 is CATSRDPAGPYEQYF. CDR3 bases: TGTGCCACCAGCAGAGATCCAGCGGGACCCTACGAGCAGTACTTC.

CDR3 region: CASSDSSKNIQYF. As DNA, the CDR3 is TGCGCCAGCAGTGACAGCTCCAAAAACATTCAGTACTTC. The chain has TRBV10-2 and TRBJ2-4; D not resolved. Germline CDR1 and CDR2: WSHSY and SAAADI. V dropped 3 bases and J dropped 2 bases, with 5 bases sitting between them. The CDR3 is made up of 13 amino acids.

The rearrangement links TRBV3-1 to TRBJ2-2; 8 bases line up with TRBD2. J was trimmed by 0 bases and V by 8 bases; bases with no gene match: 14. This CDR3 has 18 amino acids. In germline, CDR1 is LGHDT, CDR2 YNNKEL (reference sequence). The CDR3 DNA sequence: TGTGCCAGCTGTTTTATCTTAGCGGGAACCGCGAACACCGGGGAGCTGTTTTTT. Protein sequence: CASCFILAGTANTGELFF.

A few counts support this clonotype. V usage is TRBV5-1 and J usage is TRBJ2-2; D gene unclear. The germline V gene has CDR1 SGHRS and CDR2 YFSETQ. Trimming stripped 1 base from V and 0 bases from J, with 7 bases between. This CDR3 spans 15 amino acids. CDR3 in DNA: TGCGCCAGCAGCTTGACCGCCGCGAACACCGGGGAGCTGTTTTTT. It codes for CASSLTAANTGELFF.

This sequence joins TRBV2 and TRBJ2-5, with D perhaps being TRBD1 or TRBD2 (5 bases each). V was cut by 6 bases and J by 5 bases, with 13 bases left in between. Germline V gene data show CDR1 as SNHLY and CDR2 as FYNNEI. CDR3 length: 13 residues. CDR3 sequence reads: CASRPGTRETQYF. Written as DNA, the CDR3 is TGTGCCAGCAGACCCGGGACGAGGGAGACCCAGTACTTC.

V is TRBV29-1 and J is TRBJ1-1, with 8 bases identical to TRBD1. V trimming: 4 bases; J trimming: 3 bases; junction bases outside the gene matches: 7. CDR1 SQVTM and CDR2 ANQGSEA come from the germline V gene. The CDR3 covers 14 residues. The CDR3 loop is CSVAPGGRDTEAFF. DNA of the CDR3: TGCAGCGTTGCACCAGGGGGCCGGGACACTGAAGCTTTCTTT.

The chain combines TRBV10-3 with TRBJ2-3, with TRBD1 as a possible D gene (5 bases). The germline gives CDR1 ENHRY, CDR2 SYGVKD. The CDR3 loop spans 14 amino acids. With 6 bases removed from V and 4 bases from J, the gap between germline ends came to 14 bases. The CDR3, as DNA: TGTGCCATCAGCAGAGACAGCGATTCAGATACGCAGTATTTT. It translates to CAISRDSDSDTQYF.

The chain couples TRBV7-2 to TRBJ1-5, with no clear D. The germline gives CDR1 SGHTA, CDR2 FQGNSA. V was pared by 1 base and J by 6 bases, with 13 bases between. This CDR3 spans 15 amino acids. CDR3 coding DNA: TGTGCCAGCAGCTTAGAAGTAGTCACCCGTCAGCCCCAGCATTTT. This gives the protein CASSLEVVTRQPQHF.

This chain uses TRBV20-1 with TRBJ1-1; TRBD1 is a possible D gene (5 bases). V lost 1 base to trimming and J lost 5 bases, with 14 bases between them. Germline V gives CDR1 DFQATT, CDR2 SNEGSKA (reference sequence). The CDR3 covers 14 residues. The DNA for the CDR3 is TGCAGTGCTAGAGTGAGCAGGGTGATTACTGAAGCTTTCTTT. Translated, it gives CSARVSRVITEAFF.

There are many counts of this clonotype. The chain links TRBV20-1 to TRBJ2-3; 7 positions match TRBD2. CDR1 DFQATT and CDR2 SNEGSKA come from the germline V gene (reference sequence). There are 15 residues in the CDR3. The V gene end was trimmed by 3 bases and the J gene end by 3 bases; junction bases not matched to a gene: 9. CDR3 sequence reads: CSASRRGVLTDTQYF. Here the CDR3 DNA reads TGCAGTGCTAGTCGTCGGGGGGTACTTACAGATACGCAGTATTTT.

This clonotype has a count of ten or more. V is TRBV20-1 and J is TRBJ2-1, with D hard to call. V dropped 4 bases and J dropped 7 bases, with 5 bases sitting between them. CDR3 length: 10 amino acids. CDR1 is DFQATT, CDR2 SNEGSKA, per germline (reference sequence). The CDR3 bases are TGCAGTGCTACGACTAATGAGCAGTTCTTC. It specifies CSATTNEQFF.

The V call is TRBV15, the J call TRBJ2-6; D gene uncertain. The CDR3 length is 16 residues. V shed 0 bases and J shed 0 bases, with 6 bases lying between them. Germline V gene sequence: CDR1 LNHNV, CDR2 YYDKDF (reference sequence). The CDR3 DNA reads TGTGCCACCAGCAGAGATTCAGGCTCTGGGGCCAACGTCCTGACTTTC. It translates to CATSRDSGSGANVLTF.